Below, 17 T cell receptor beta chains from the same sample are listed, as sequenced in a study of blood T cell repertoires in COVID-19. Sequencing was performed with immunoSEQ multiplex PCR; in TCRdb, only in-frame clones are kept and a portion is missing. The table shows 52,000 or so clones, with 70% to 90% occurring only once. The sample comprised peripheral blood. These receptors were taken from a human donor in a cohort sampled during active COVID-19.

The chain combines TRBV10-3 with TRBJ2-3, with D perhaps matching TRBD2 (6 bases). Germline CDR1 reads ENHRY; CDR2 reads SYGVKD. The V and J ends lost 1 base and 6 bases respectively, with 11 bases between them. CDR3 size: 14 residues. CDR3 nucleotides: TGTGCCATCAGTGAGTTCCGACTAGTCGATACGCAGTATTTT. It specifies CAISEFRLVDTQYF.

CDR3 nucleotide sequence: TGTGCCAGCAACGGGAGGGGGGGGGAATACGAGCAGTACTTC. It yields the protein CASNGRGGEYEQYF. The chain uses TRBV28 and TRBJ2-7; TRBD2 matches 8 bases. The CDR3 length is 14 residues. CDR1 and CDR2 from the germline V gene are MDHEN and SYDVKM. The junction had 9 bases not matched to a gene; V was cut back by 7 bases and J by 4 bases.

The sample holds a few counts of this clone. This chain joins TRBV28 and TRBJ2-2; the D gene is possibly TRBD2 (6 bases). There are 15 residues in the CDR3. Trimming cost V 7 bases and J 1 base, with 13 bases left between them. Germline lookup yields CDR1 MDHEN and CDR2 SYDVKM. CDR3 residues: CASNPTAGNTGELFF. The CDR3 DNA is TGTGCCAGCAACCCGACAGCGGGGAACACCGGGGAGCTGTTTTTT.

The chain combines TRBV5-1 with TRBJ2-1; unclear D gene. Germline V gene lookup returns CDR1 SGHRS and CDR2 YFSETQ. V was pared by 0 bases and J by 0 bases, with 10 bases between. The CDR3 spans 16 residues. The CDR3 spells CASSLVGSPSYNEQFF. CDR3 coding DNA: TGCGCCAGCAGCTTGGTCGGGTCCCCCTCCTACAATGAGCAGTTCTTC.

The V gene is TRBV5-6, the J gene TRBJ2-5, with a tentative D call TRBD1 (7 bases). V was cut by 3 bases and J by 10 bases, with 13 bases left in between. Germline V gene data show CDR1 as SGHDT and CDR2 as YYEEEE. The CDR3 is 12 residues long. CDR3 sequence reads: CASSWGTAGQYF. As DNA, the CDR3 is TGTGCCAGCAGCTGGGGGACAGCGGGCCAGTACTTC.

The chain joins TRBV6-5 to TRBJ1-4; D is undetermined. Germline V gives CDR1 MNHEY, CDR2 SVGAGI. Trimming shortened V by 7 bases and J by 6 bases, and 12 bases separated the two germline ends. The CDR3 runs to 13 residues. CDR3 sequence: CASTRRSDEKLFF. The CDR3 DNA follows: TGTGCCAGCACCAGGAGGTCTGATGAAAAACTGTTTTTT.

The rearrangement joins TRBV7-9 to TRBJ1-5, with 7 bases lining up with TRBD1. The V and J ends lost 5 bases and 0 bases, in that order; junction bases with no gene match: 13. This CDR3 is built from 18 residues. The germline V gene encodes CDR1 SEHNR and CDR2 FQNEAQ (reference sequence). The CDR3 here is CASSLRDSNLNSNQPQHF. DNA of the CDR3: TGTGCCAGCAGCCTCCGGGACAGTAACCTTAATAGCAATCAGCCCCAGCATTTT.

The V gene is TRBV5-1, the J gene TRBJ1-3; TRBD1 agrees at 9 bases. Germline CDR1 reads SGHRS; CDR2 reads YFSETQ. J gave up 0 bases and V 4 bases, and 11 bases lay outside the gene matches. The CDR3 runs to 18 residues. CDR3 residues: CASSVKLQGAGSGNTIYF. The CDR3 region has the DNA TGCGCCAGCAGCGTCAAGCTACAGGGGGCCGGCTCTGGAAACACCATATATTTT.

V and J are TRBV7-6 and TRBJ1-1, with TRBD1 identical over 11 bases. Germline values: CDR1 SGHVS, CDR2 FNYEAQ. The CDR3 has 15 amino acids. The trim removed 5 bases at V and 4 bases at J, leaving 6 bases unmatched. The CDR3 protein is CASSGQGAAGTEAFF. The CDR3 DNA sequence: TGTGCCAGCAGCGGACAGGGGGCCGCCGGCACTGAAGCTTTCTTT. Full variable domain (missing parts from reference TRBV7-6 and TRBJ1-1): GAGVSQSPRYKVTKRGQDVALRCDPISGHVSLYWYRQALGQGPEFLTYFNYEAQQDKSGLPNDRFSAERPEGSISTLTIQRTEQRDSAMYRCASSGQGAAGTEAFFGQGTRLTVV.

The table lists this clone with a count of one. The chain recombines TRBV5-1 with TRBJ2-7, with D possibly TRBD2 on 6 matching bases. The CDR3 runs to 14 residues. Trimming removed 7 bases at V and 0 bases at J, with 14 bases between. Germline V gene sequence: CDR1 SGHRS, CDR2 YFSETQ. The CDR3 here is CASALAGSSYEQYF. In DNA form, the CDR3 reads TGCGCCAGCGCCTTAGCCGGGAGCTCCTACGAGCAGTACTTC.

The chain links TRBV11-1 to TRBJ1-1, with TRBD1 matching over 8 bases. CDR3 length: 15 residues. CDR1 and CDR2 (germline): SGHAT, FQDESV (reference sequence). The J segment lost 4 bases and the V segment lost 5 bases, leaving 9 bases of the junction unmatched. CDR3 residues: CASSLRQGMSTEAFF. The CDR3 region has the DNA TGTGCCAGCAGCCTACGACAGGGGATGAGCACTGAAGCTTTCTTT. Full variable domain (outside the CDR3, taken from reference TRBV11-1 and TRBJ1-1): EAEVAQSPRYKITEKSQAVAFWCDPISGHATLYWYRQILGQGPELLVQFQDESVVDDSQLPKDRFSAERLKGVDSTLKIQPAELGDSAMYLCASSLRQGMSTEAFFGQGTRLTVV.

V gene TRBV3-1 (or the pseudogene TRBV3-2) combines with J gene TRBJ1-2; weak D call: TRBD1 (6 bases). The CDR3 covers 16 residues. Germline V lookup: CDR1 LGHDT, CDR2 YNNKEL (reference sequence). V was pared by 0 bases and J by 2 bases, with 13 bases between. The CDR3 region is CASSQDRGGRNYGYTF. DNA for the CDR3: TGTGCCAGCAGCCAAGATCGGGGGGGGCGAAACTATGGCTACACCTTC.

V is TRBV25-1 and J is TRBJ2-6; D may be TRBD2 (6 bases). The CDR3 spans 15 residues. V lost 8 bases to trimming and J lost 0 bases, with 11 bases between them. Looked up from germline, CDR1 is MGHDK and CDR2 is SYGVNS. CDR3 sequence: CASRAGFSGANVLTF. Written as DNA, the CDR3 is TGTGCCAGCCGGGCGGGGTTCTCTGGGGCCAACGTCCTGACTTTC.

V and J are TRBV5-5 and TRBJ1-1, with 7 bases matching TRBD1. CDR3 size: 16 residues. J lost 5 bases, V lost 7 bases, and 17 bases had no gene match. Germline V gene data show CDR1 as SGHKS and CDR2 as YYEKEE (reference sequence). CDR3 coding DNA: TGTGCCAGCGCCGTAGTGGCAGGGGACAGAATAACTGAAGCTTTCTTT. Translated, it gives CASAVVAGDRITEAFF.

In its sample, this clone was seen a few times. The gene calls are TRBV27 and TRBJ2-1; possibly TRBD2 for D (5 bases). Germline CDR1 is MNHEY and CDR2 is SMNVEV (reference sequence). The V end lost 2 bases, the J end lost 4 bases, and 12 bases lay between the germline ends. The CDR3 totals 15 residues. CDR3 protein: CASSLAGAEYNEQFF. The CDR3 DNA reads TGTGCCAGCAGTTTAGCGGGCGCGGAATACAATGAGCAGTTCTTC.

This clone occurred a few times. The chain links TRBV7-9 to TRBJ1-5; tentative D call: TRBD1 (5 bases). The CDR3 runs to 13 residues. The germline V and J ends were trimmed by 4 bases and 4 bases, with 8 bases remaining between them. Germline-derived CDR1 and CDR2 are SEHNR and FQNEAQ (reference sequence). CDR3 amino acids: CASSYGGNQPQHF. In nucleotides, the CDR3 is TGTGCCAGCAGCTACGGGGGAAATCAGCCCCAGCATTTT.

The chain is built from TRBV6-5 and TRBJ1-3, with TRBD1 matching over 9 bases. Per germline, CDR1 MNHEY and CDR2 SVGAGI. Trimming removed 2 bases from V and 3 bases from J; junction bases left unmatched: 5. There are 16 residues in the CDR3. Here the CDR3 DNA reads TGTGCCAGCAGTTACAGCGGACAGGGGAATGGAAACACCATATATTTT. The encoded protein is CASSYSGQGNGNTIYF.